Listed below are T cell receptor beta chains from one sample, sequenced in a study of molecular identifiers for immune sequencing clone quantification. TCRdb independently ran MiXCR on the PCR reads; one entry per CDR3 protein. Seen here are under 85,000 distinct CDR3 sequences, less than 20% observed once, and the top ten hold 1.3% to 1.5%. Sequencing used naive CD8+ T cells from blood, with Jurkat cell RNA spiked in. These receptors originate from a human donor in good health. Some libraries in this study had Jurkat cell RNA spiked in. Each CDR3 is given with its conserved first and last residue. The order of the fields is D gene, clone size, CDR3 length, V gene, J gene, CDR3 DNA, CDR3 protein. The D gene is left open where the match is weak. Clone size is not always given. Where it is, it says once, few, many or a class for expanded clones.

D gene: .
clone size: many
CDR3 length: 16
V gene: TRBV10-3
J gene: TRBJ2-7
CDR3 DNA: TGTGCCATCAGTGTGGGTTTGGTTGGGCTTAAGAACGAGCAGTACTTC
CDR3 protein: CAISVGLVGLKNEQYF

D gene: .
clone size: many
CDR3 length: 12
V gene: TRBV6-5
J gene: TRBJ2-7
CDR3 DNA: TGTGCCAGCAGATCCCCCTCCTACGAGCAGTACTTC
CDR3 protein: CASRSPSYEQYF

D gene: .
clone size: many
CDR3 length: 15
V gene: TRBV28
J gene: TRBJ1-2
CDR3 DNA: TGTGCCAGCAGTTTTCTTCTTGAGGGGGTTCGGGGCTACACCTTC
CDR3 protein: CASSFLLEGVRGYTF

D gene: TRBD2
clone size: many
CDR3 length: 17
V gene: TRBV7-8
J gene: TRBJ2-3
CDR3 DNA: TGTGCCAGCAGCCCCCGACTAGCGGGAGTCCTTGCAGATACGCAGTATTTT
CDR3 protein: CASSPRLAGVLADTQYF

D gene: .
clone size: few
CDR3 length: 15
V gene: TRBV5-1
J gene: TRBJ2-2
CDR3 DNA: TGCGCCAGCAGCTTGGGAATAGTGAACACCGGGGAGCTGTTTTTT
CDR3 protein: CASSLGIVNTGELFF

D gene: TRBD2
clone size: few
CDR3 length: 19
V gene: TRBV6-1
J gene: TRBJ2-1
CDR3 DNA: TGTGCCAGCAGTGCCCCTTGGGGCTCTAGCGGGAGCTCCTACAATGAGCAGTTCTTC
CDR3 protein: CASSAPWGSSGSSYNEQFF

D gene: TRBD2
clone size: many
CDR3 length: 16
V gene: TRBV6-1
J gene: TRBJ2-2
CDR3 DNA: TGTGCCAGCAGTGAAAAAAGCCTAGCGGGAGCCGGGGAGCTGTTTTTT
CDR3 protein: CASSEKSLAGAGELFF

D gene: .
clone size: many
CDR3 length: 13
V gene: TRBV11-3
J gene: TRBJ1-1
CDR3 DNA: TGTGCCAGCAGCTTTAGGTTGAACACTGAAGCTTTCTTT
CDR3 protein: CASSFRLNTEAFF

D gene: .
clone size: few
CDR3 length: 13
V gene: TRBV7-2
J gene: TRBJ2-7
CDR3 DNA: TGTGCCAGCAGCTTAGGGGACCCTTACGAGCAGTACTTC
CDR3 protein: CASSLGDPYEQYF

D gene: .
clone size: many
CDR3 length: 15
V gene: TRBV10-3
J gene: TRBJ2-2
CDR3 DNA: TGTGCCATCAGTGACCACAGAGAGAACACCGGGGAGCTGTTTTTT
CDR3 protein: CAISDHRENTGELFF

D gene: TRBD2
clone size: many
CDR3 length: 16
V gene: TRBV28
J gene: TRBJ2-1
CDR3 DNA: TGTGCCAGCAGCCCATCAACTAGCGGGAGGGGCGATGAGCAGTTCTTC
CDR3 protein: CASSPSTSGRGDEQFF

D gene: .
clone size: few
CDR3 length: 14
V gene: TRBV27
J gene: TRBJ1-1
CDR3 DNA: TGTGCCAGCAGCCTCTTGTGGACATCCACTGAAGCTTTCTTT
CDR3 protein: CASSLLWTSTEAFF

D gene: .
clone size: many
CDR3 length: 14
V gene: TRBV9
J gene: TRBJ2-3
CDR3 DNA: TGTGCCAGCAGCGTAGGGGACCAAACAGATACGCAGTATTTT
CDR3 protein: CASSVGDQTDTQYF

D gene: TRBD1
clone size: .
CDR3 length: 17
V gene: TRBV12-5
J gene: TRBJ2-2
CDR3 DNA: TGTGCTAGTGGTTTGGCAAGACAGGGGGCTCGGACCGGGGAGCTGTTTTTT
CDR3 protein: CASGLARQGARTGELFF

D gene: TRBD2
clone size: many
CDR3 length: 16
V gene: TRBV4-2
J gene: TRBJ2-7
CDR3 DNA: TGTGCCAGCAGCCAACGCTCCGGGACTAGCTTTTACGAGCAGTACTTC
CDR3 protein: CASSQRSGTSFYEQYF

D gene: .
clone size: .
CDR3 length: 16
V gene: TRBV7-2
J gene: TRBJ2-1
CDR3 DNA: TGTGCCAGCAGCTTAGGGGGCGGGATCAGGGGAAATGAGCAGTTCTTC
CDR3 protein: CASSLGGGIRGNEQFF

D gene: .
clone size: once
CDR3 length: 12
V gene: TRBV4-2
J gene: TRBJ1-1
CDR3 DNA: TGTGCCAGCAGCCAAGAAAACACTGAAGCTTTCTTT
CDR3 protein: CASSQENTEAFF

D gene: TRBD2
clone size: medium-sized
CDR3 length: 17
V gene: TRBV4-3
J gene: TRBJ2-3
CDR3 DNA: TGCGCCAGCAGCCAAGAACGACTAGCGGGAAGGATAGATACGCAGTATTTT
CDR3 protein: CASSQERLAGRIDTQYF

D gene: .
clone size: many
CDR3 length: 13
V gene: TRBV9
J gene: TRBJ2-1
CDR3 DNA: TGTGCCAGCAGCCCCCCTAGACGGGTTGAGCAGTTCTTC
CDR3 protein: CASSPPRRVEQFF

D gene: .
clone size: many
CDR3 length: 11
V gene: TRBV4-2
J gene: TRBJ2-3
CDR3 DNA: TGTGCCAGCAGCCAAGGTTACACGCAGTATTTT
CDR3 protein: CASSQGYTQYF

D gene: TRBD2
clone size: many
CDR3 length: 18
V gene: TRBV11-3
J gene: TRBJ2-1
CDR3 DNA: TGTGCCAGCAGCTTAGGACTAGCGGGAGGTAGTATCTACAATGAGCAGTTCTTC
CDR3 protein: CASSLGLAGGSIYNEQFF

D gene: TRBD2
clone size: .
CDR3 length: 16
V gene: TRBV6-6
J gene: TRBJ2-5
CDR3 DNA: TGTGCCTGCAGTTACGGAACTAGCGGGGAACAAGAGACCCAGTGCTTC
CDR3 protein: CACSYGTSGEQETQCF

D gene: .
clone size: many
CDR3 length: 14
V gene: TRBV7-9
J gene: TRBJ2-7
CDR3 DNA: TGTGCCAGCAGCCTTACCAGGGGGGCTGGTGAGCAGTACTTC
CDR3 protein: CASSLTRGAGEQYF

D gene: TRBD1
clone size: many
CDR3 length: 16
V gene: TRBV13
J gene: TRBJ1-2
CDR3 DNA: TGTGCCAGCAGCTTGGCGGCAGGACAGGGGGCTAATGGCTACACCTTC
CDR3 protein: CASSLAAGQGANGYTF

D gene: .
clone size: .
CDR3 length: 14
V gene: TRBV7-9
J gene: TRBJ2-1
CDR3 DNA: TGTGCCAGCAGTACCGCATTGGGGTACAATGAGCAGTTCTTC
CDR3 protein: CASSTALGYNEQFF

D gene: .
clone size: many
CDR3 length: 16
V gene: TRBV5-1
J gene: TRBJ2-1
CDR3 DNA: TGCGCCAGCAGCTCCCGCACCGTACTAATAGAGAGTGAGCAGTTCTTC
CDR3 protein: CASSSRTVLIESEQFF

D gene: .
clone size: many
CDR3 length: 17
V gene: TRBV6-2/TRBV6-3
J gene: TRBJ2-2
CDR3 DNA: TGTGCCAGCGCCAAGTTTATGTGGGAGCATCTTACCGGGGAGCTGTTTTTT
CDR3 protein: CASAKFMWEHLTGELFF

D gene: .
clone size: .
CDR3 length: 14
V gene: TRBV12-3/TRBV12-4
J gene: TRBJ2-7
CDR3 DNA: TGTGCCAGCAGTTTAGCTTCATACGACTACGAGCAGTACTTC
CDR3 protein: CASSLASYDYEQYF

D gene: TRBD1
clone size: many
CDR3 length: 13
V gene: TRBV20-1
J gene: TRBJ1-2
CDR3 DNA: TGCAGTGCTAGACAGGGGGAGTACTATGGCTACACCTTC
CDR3 protein: CSARQGEYYGYTF

D gene: TRBD1
clone size: many
CDR3 length: 16
V gene: TRBV5-4
J gene: TRBJ2-7
CDR3 DNA: TGTGCCAGCAGCTTGGATATCGGACAGGGAGGCTACGAGCAGTACTTC
CDR3 protein: CASSLDIGQGGYEQYF

D gene: TRBD1
clone size: many
CDR3 length: 13
V gene: TRBV19
J gene: TRBJ1-1
CDR3 DNA: TGTGCCAGTAGTATCATCAGGGGGACTGAAGCTTTCTTT
CDR3 protein: CASSIIRGTEAFF

D gene: TRBD1
clone size: .
CDR3 length: 15
V gene: TRBV7-3
J gene: TRBJ2-3
CDR3 DNA: TGTGCCAGCAGCCGAACCGGCACAGGGGCAGATACGCAGTATTTT
CDR3 protein: CASSRTGTGADTQYF

D gene: .
clone size: many
CDR3 length: 14
V gene: TRBV27
J gene: TRBJ2-2
CDR3 DNA: TGTGCCAGTACTCGGGCCCATAACACCGGGGAGCTGTTTTTT
CDR3 protein: CASTRAHNTGELFF

D gene: TRBD1
clone size: .
CDR3 length: 14
V gene: TRBV7-9
J gene: TRBJ2-7
CDR3 DNA: TGTGCCAGCAGCCCTCGGGACAGATCCTACGAGCAGTACTTC
CDR3 protein: CASSPRDRSYEQYF

D gene: .
clone size: many
CDR3 length: 16
V gene: TRBV4-1
J gene: TRBJ2-4
CDR3 DNA: TGCGCCAGCAGCCAAGAAATCGGGCTAGGGGAAAACATTCAGTACTTC
CDR3 protein: CASSQEIGLGENIQYF

D gene: TRBD2
clone size: many
CDR3 length: 19
V gene: TRBV4-1
J gene: TRBJ2-3
CDR3 DNA: TGCGCCAGCAGCCAAGTCGAAACCGGGACTAGCGGGAGGACAGATACGCAGTATTTT
CDR3 protein: CASSQVETGTSGRTDTQYF

D gene: TRBD2
clone size: .
CDR3 length: 16
V gene: TRBV7-2
J gene: TRBJ2-7
CDR3 DNA: TGTGCCAGCAGCTTAGTTGGCGGGAGTCCCTCCTACGAGCAGTACTTC
CDR3 protein: CASSLVGGSPSYEQYF

D gene: .
clone size: many
CDR3 length: 15
V gene: TRBV5-6
J gene: TRBJ1-6
CDR3 DNA: TGTGCCAGCAGCCTTAACAGGGTTGGCAATTCACCCCTCCACTTT
CDR3 protein: CASSLNRVGNSPLHF

D gene: TRBD2
clone size: many
CDR3 length: 17
V gene: TRBV20-1
J gene: TRBJ2-1
CDR3 DNA: TGCAGTGCTAGAGATCTGGAAACTAGCGGGAAGCCCAATGAGCAGTTCTTC
CDR3 protein: CSARDLETSGKPNEQFF

D gene: .
clone size: many
CDR3 length: 11
V gene: TRBV2
J gene: TRBJ2-1
CDR3 DNA: TGTGCCAGCAGTGTTACCGGTGAGCAGTTCTTC
CDR3 protein: CASSVTGEQFF

D gene: .
clone size: many
CDR3 length: 15
V gene: TRBV25-1
J gene: TRBJ2-3
CDR3 DNA: TGTGCCAGCAGTGAATTGCAAGCTGGGCTGGATACGCAGTATTTT
CDR3 protein: CASSELQAGLDTQYF